Included here is one T cell receptor beta chain sequence, with context. This specimen belongs to a study of blood T cell repertoires in COVID-19. Assay used: immunoSEQ multiplex PCR; TCRdb lists only in-frame clones, some missing. The sample has approximately 200,000 clones, roughly 83% seen once. The CDR3 has 14 amino acids. This receptor was taken from a woman between 40 and 55 years old with COVID-19, enrolled during active disease. This chain joins TRBV21-1 and TRBJ1-6. TRBV21-1 is marked as a pseudogene. The specimen was peripheral blood. The CDR3 loop is CASSKREDVSPLHF. The CDR3 DNA reads as TGTGCCAGCAGCAAAAGGGAGGATGTGTCACCCCTCCACTTT.